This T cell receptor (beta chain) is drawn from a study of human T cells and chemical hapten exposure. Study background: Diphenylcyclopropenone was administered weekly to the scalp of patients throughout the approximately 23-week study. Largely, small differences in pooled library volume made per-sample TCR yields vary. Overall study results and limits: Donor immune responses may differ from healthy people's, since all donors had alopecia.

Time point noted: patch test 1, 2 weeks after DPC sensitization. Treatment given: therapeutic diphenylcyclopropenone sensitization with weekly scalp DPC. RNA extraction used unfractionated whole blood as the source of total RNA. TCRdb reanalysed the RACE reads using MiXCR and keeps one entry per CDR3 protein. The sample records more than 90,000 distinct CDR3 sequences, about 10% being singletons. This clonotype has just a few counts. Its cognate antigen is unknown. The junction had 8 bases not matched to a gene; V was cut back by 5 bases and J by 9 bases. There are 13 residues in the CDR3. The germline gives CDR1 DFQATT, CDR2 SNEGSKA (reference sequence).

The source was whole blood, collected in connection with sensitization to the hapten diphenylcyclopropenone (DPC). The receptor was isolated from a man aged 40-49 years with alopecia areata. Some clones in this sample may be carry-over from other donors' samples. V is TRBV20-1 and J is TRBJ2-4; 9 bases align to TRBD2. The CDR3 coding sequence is TGCAGTGCTCTTATAGCGGGAGTAGGCATTCAGTACTTC. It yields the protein CSALIAGVGIQYF.